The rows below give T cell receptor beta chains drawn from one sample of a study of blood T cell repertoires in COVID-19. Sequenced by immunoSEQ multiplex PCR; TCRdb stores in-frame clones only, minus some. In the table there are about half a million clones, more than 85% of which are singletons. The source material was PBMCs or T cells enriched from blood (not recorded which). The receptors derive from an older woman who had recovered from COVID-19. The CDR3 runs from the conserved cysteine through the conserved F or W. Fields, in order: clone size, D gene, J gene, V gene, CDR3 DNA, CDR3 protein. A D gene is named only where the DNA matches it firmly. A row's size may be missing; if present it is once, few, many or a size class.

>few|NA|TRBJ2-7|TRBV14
TGTGCCAGCAGTCGGACTCTCGGGGAGCAGTACTTC
CASSRTLGEQYF
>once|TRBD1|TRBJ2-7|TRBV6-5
TGTGCCAGCAGAGGGACAGGGGGCTCCTACGAGCAGTACTTC
CASRGTGGSYEQYF
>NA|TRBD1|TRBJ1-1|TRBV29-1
TGCAGCGGCCGACAGGGGGCAGAGAGCACTGAAGCTTTCTTT
CSGRQGAESTEAFF
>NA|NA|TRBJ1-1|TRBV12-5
TGTGCTAGTGGTTTGTCCCAGGGGCGGACTGAAGCTTTCTTT
CASGLSQGRTEAFF
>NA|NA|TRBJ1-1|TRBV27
TGTGCCAGCAGTCCCGGGACATCCACTGAAGCTTTCTTT
CASSPGTSTEAFF
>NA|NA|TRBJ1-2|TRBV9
TGTGCCAGCAGCGGTGGGGGGGGCACCTATGGCTACACCTTC
CASSGGGGTYGYTF
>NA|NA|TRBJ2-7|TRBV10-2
TGCGCCAGCAGCCCATTGGCCGTTTCCTACGAGCAGTACTTC
CASSPLAVSYEQYF
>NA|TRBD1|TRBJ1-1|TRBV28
TGTGCCAGCAGGTGGGACAGGGACACTTTCTTT
CASRWDRDTFF
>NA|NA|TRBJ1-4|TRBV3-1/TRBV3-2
TGTGCCAGCAGCCAAGGTGTCCTGGCGGGGGGAAAACTGTTTTTT
CASSQGVLAGGKLFF
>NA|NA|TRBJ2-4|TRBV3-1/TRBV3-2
TGTGCCAGCAGCCAAGTAGAGTGGATTCAGTACTTC
CASSQVEWIQYF
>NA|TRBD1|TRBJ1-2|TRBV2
TGTGCCAGCAAGCAGGGGGCGAAGGGCTACACCTTC
CASKQGAKGYTF
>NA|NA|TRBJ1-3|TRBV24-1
TGTGCCACCAGTGACCCCAGTGGAAACACCATATATTTT
CATSDPSGNTIYF
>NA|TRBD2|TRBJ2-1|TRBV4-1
TGCGCCAGCAGCCACGGGACCCGATTAGCGGGATATGAGCAGTTCTTC
CASSHGTRLAGYEQFF
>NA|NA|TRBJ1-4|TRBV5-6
TGTGCCAGCAGTCGCTCGGGGGACGCGACTAATGAAAAACTGTTTTTT
CASSRSGDATNEKLFF
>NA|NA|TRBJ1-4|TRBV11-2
TGTGCCAGCAGCTTATACGGGGGGAATGAAAAACTGTTTTTT
CASSLYGGNEKLFF
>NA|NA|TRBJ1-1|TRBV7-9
TGTGCCAGCAGCTCCCCCGTCGAAGGGGTGAACACTGAAGCTTTCTTT
CASSSPVEGVNTEAFF
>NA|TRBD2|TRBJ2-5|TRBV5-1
TGCGCCAGCAGCTTGGCCACTAGCGGGGGCCACCAAGAGACCCAGTACTTC
CASSLATSGGHQETQYF
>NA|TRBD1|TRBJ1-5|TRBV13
TGTGCCAGCAGCCGCGGACAGGCGGATCAGCCCCAGCATTTT
CASSRGQADQPQHF
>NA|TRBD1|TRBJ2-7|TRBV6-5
TGTGCCAGCAGACCCGGACAGGTTTGGGAGCAGTACTTC
CASRPGQVWEQYF
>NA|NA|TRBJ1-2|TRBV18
TGTGCCAGCTCACCCCTGGTCGGGGGGCAGCCCATGTTGGTGGCTAACTATGGCTACACCTTC
CASSPLVGGQPMLVANYGYTF
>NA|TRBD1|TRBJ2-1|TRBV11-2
TGTGCCAGCAGCTTGAACAGGGGGAATGAGCAGTTCTTC
CASSLNRGNEQFF
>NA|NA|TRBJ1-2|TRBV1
TGCACCAGCAGCTCCTCTCCCCCTACAGGGCGTGGCTACACCTTC
CTSSSSPPTGRGYTF
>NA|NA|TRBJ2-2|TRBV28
TGTGCCAGCAGTCCCCGCTGGACTCTTTCCACCGGGGAGCTGTTTTTT
CASSPRWTLSTGELFF
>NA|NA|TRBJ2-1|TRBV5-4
TGTGCCAGCAGCAACCCCGGCCGGGACTCCTACAATGAGCAGTTCTTC
CASSNPGRDSYNEQFF
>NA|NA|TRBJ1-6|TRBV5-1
TGCGCCAGCAGCTTGGGAGACAGGTATAATTCACCCCTCCACTTT
CASSLGDRYNSPLHF
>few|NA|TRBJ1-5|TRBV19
TGTGCCAGTAGTATAGTCGCAGGGAATAATCAGCCCCAGCATTTT
CASSIVAGNNQPQHF
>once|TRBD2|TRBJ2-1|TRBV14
TGTGCCAGCAGCCAAGGGAGCCTAGCGGGGGCGGGTGAGCAGTTCTTC
CASSQGSLAGAGEQFF
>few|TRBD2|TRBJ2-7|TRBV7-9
TGTGCCAGCACCACCTCGGGGGGGGACGAGCAGTACTTC
CASTTSGGDEQYF
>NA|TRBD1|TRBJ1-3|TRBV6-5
TGTGCCAGCAGTTCCCCGGGACAGGCTGGAAACACCATATATTTT
CASSSPGQAGNTIYF
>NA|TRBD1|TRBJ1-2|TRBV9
TGTGCCAGCACCCAATCGGGACAGGTTAAAGGCTACACCTTC
CASTQSGQVKGYTF
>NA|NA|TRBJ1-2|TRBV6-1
TGTGCCAGCAGTGACAGGGTCGTCGGCTACACCTTC
CASSDRVVGYTF
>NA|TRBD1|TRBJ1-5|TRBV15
TGTGCCACCAGCAGGGGACAGGGGTTAATGGGCAATCAGCCCCAGCATTTT
CATSRGQGLMGNQPQHF
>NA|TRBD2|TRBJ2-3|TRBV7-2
TGTGCCAGCAGCTGGACTAGCCCCGGCTACGATACGCAGTATTTT
CASSWTSPGYDTQYF
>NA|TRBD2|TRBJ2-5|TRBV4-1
TGCGCCAGCAGCCAAGTCGTGTTTAGCGGGGGGGCCCCGGAGACCCAGTACTTC
CASSQVVFSGGAPETQYF
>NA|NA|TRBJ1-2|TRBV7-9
TGTGCCAGCAGCTTAGTCAGGGCCGAAACAATTTTGGGCTACACCTTC
CASSLVRAETILGYTF
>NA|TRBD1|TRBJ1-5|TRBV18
TGTGCCAGCTCATCGGGACAGGGGGCAGTGCAGCCCCAGCATTTT
CASSSGQGAVQPQHF
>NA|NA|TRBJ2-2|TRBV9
TGTGCCAGCACCGGGGGGCGCCGGACCGGGGAGCTGTTTTTT
CASTGGRRTGELFF
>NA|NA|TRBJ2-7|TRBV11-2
TGTGCCAGCAGCTTAGATATTACAGGTTACTCCTACGAGCAGTACTTC
CASSLDITGYSYEQYF
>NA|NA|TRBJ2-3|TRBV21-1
TGTGCCAGCAGCAAAGAGACTAGCGGGGTTGGAGATACGCAGTATTTT
CASSKETSGVGDTQYF
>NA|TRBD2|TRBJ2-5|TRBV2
TGTGCCAGCAGTTTAGCGGGGGGGCAAGAGACCCAGTACTTC
CASSLAGGQETQYF
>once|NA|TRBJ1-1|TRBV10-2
TGCGCCAGCGCCCCGGGGTATTCCGAAGCTTTCTTT
CASAPGYSEAFF
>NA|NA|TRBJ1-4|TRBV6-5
TGTGCCAGCTCCAGGGGCTGGACTAATGAAAAACTGTTTTTT
CASSRGWTNEKLFF
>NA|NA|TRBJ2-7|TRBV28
TGTGCCAGCAGGAGTCTTGGAACAGGGTCCCACGAGCAGTACTTC
CASRSLGTGSHEQYF
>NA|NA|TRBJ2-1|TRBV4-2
TGTGCCAGCAGCCAAAATAGCTTTGAGCAGTTCTTC
CASSQNSFEQFF
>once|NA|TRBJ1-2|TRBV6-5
TGTGCCAGCAGTACCAGGGGCTATGGCTACACCTTC
CASSTRGYGYTF
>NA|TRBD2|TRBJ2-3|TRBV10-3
TGTGCCATCAGCCCCCTAGCGGGGGGAACAGATACGCAGTATTTT
CAISPLAGGTDTQYF
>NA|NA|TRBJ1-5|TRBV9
TGTGCCAGCAGCCAAGCAGGGTCAAGTCAGCCCCAGCATTTT
CASSQAGSSQPQHF
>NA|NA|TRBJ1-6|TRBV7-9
TGTGCCAGCAGCACTCGACAGGATTCACCCCTCCACTTT
CASSTRQDSPLHF
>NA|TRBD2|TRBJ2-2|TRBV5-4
TGTGCCAGCAGCCCGACGTACGGGGGGGGCGGCACCGGGGAGCTGTTTTTT
CASSPTYGGGGTGELFF
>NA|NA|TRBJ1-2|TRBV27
TGTGCCAGCAGTTTATCGGGCAGGGGAGAGGCAGGCTACACCTTC
CASSLSGRGEAGYTF
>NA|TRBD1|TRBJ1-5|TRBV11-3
TGTGCCAGCAGCTTAGAAGGGACAGAAGATTGGGGGCATCAGCCCCAGCATTTT
CASSLEGTEDWGHQPQHF
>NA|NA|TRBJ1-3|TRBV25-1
TGTGCCAGCAGTGATGCAGGGATTAGCTCTGGAAACACCATATATTTT
CASSDAGISSGNTIYF
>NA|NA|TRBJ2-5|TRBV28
TGTGCCAGCAGTCCGGGGGTAGGGACCCAGTACTTC
CASSPGVGTQYF
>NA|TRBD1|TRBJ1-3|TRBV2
TGTGCCAGCAGCGCCGGGACAGGACGAAACACCATATATTTT
CASSAGTGRNTIYF
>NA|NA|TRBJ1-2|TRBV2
TGTGCCAGCCGCTCGGAAGGGGTTGGCTATGGCTACACCTTC
CASRSEGVGYGYTF
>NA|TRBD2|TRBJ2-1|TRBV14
TGTGCCAGCAGCTCCTTAAGGACTAGCGTAAATGAGCAGTTCTTC
CASSSLRTSVNEQFF
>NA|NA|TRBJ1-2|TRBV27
TGTGCCACCAGAGACAGCCCTAACTATGGCTACACCTTC
CATRDSPNYGYTF
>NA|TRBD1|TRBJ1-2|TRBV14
TGTGCCAGCAGCCCACTGGACAGGGGGACCTATGGCTACACCTTC
CASSPLDRGTYGYTF